This T cell receptor beta chain is drawn from a study of TIL therapy for anti-PD-1-resistant metastatic lung cancer. Study-wide background: Median patient age was about 50, ranging roughly 38-75 years. General observations from the study: The baseline peripheral repertoire was partially replaced by infused TIL clonotypes that later decayed.

Stated time point: pre-treatment sample, taken before nivolumab and TIL therapy. Adults with stage 4 NSCLC were enrolled in a phase I trial. Germline V gene lookup returns CDR1 MNHNS and CDR2 SASEGT. The ends were cut back, 1 base at V and 4 bases at J, with 14 bases in the middle. The CDR3 has 16 residues. This clone was detected once. Antigen specificity is unknown. Sequencing used immunoSEQ v3. Survey-level samples got 1.5 million to 2.5 million read pairs; deep-level samples got roughly 5-6.5 million. The assay was immunoSEQ multiplex PCR, and TCRdb's table has in-frame clones only and misses some. The data contain about 15,000 clones, roughly 86% of them singletons.

The V gene is TRBV6-1, the J gene TRBJ1-3; no definite D call. The TCR sequence derives from a person aged 25 to 85 with non-small cell lung cancer. The specimen was blood, collected at baseline. Here the CDR3 DNA reads TGTGCCAGCAGTGAAGGGGTGGGGAGGTTAGGAAACACCATATATTTT. It specifies CASSEGVGRLGNTIYF.